This TCR beta chain was obtained from a study of blood T cell repertoires in COVID-19. The V segment lost 3 bases and the J segment 4 bases; nucleotides outside the gene matches: 10. CDR3 length equals 17 residues. Germline V lookup: CDR1 SGHRS, CDR2 YFSETQ. This clone occurred a few times. Enrolled through a virtual design, the participants were between about 18 and 89 years of age and came from 24 US areas. Authors' methods: How many nucleated cells were present was estimated from reference gene primer amplification. Assay used: immunoSEQ multiplex PCR; TCRdb lists only in-frame clones, some missing. The D gene and trimming were derived from the DNA, and the V and J assignments and clone size from that table. The sample holds 250,000 or so clones, approximately 85% seen once.

The rearrangement uses TRBV5-1 and TRBJ2-3, with 11 positions matching TRBD2. This sequence was found in a woman aged 50 to 65 who had recovered from COVID-19. The sequenced sample was PBMCs or T cells enriched from blood (not recorded which). DNA of the CDR3: TGCGCCAGCAGCTCCTCTCCGGGACTAGCGGCGTCAGATACGCAGTATTTT. It translates to CASSSSPGLAASDTQYF. The whole variable domain, remainder taken from reference TRBV5-1 and TRBJ2-3, is KAGVTQTPRYLIKTRGQQVTLSCSPISGHRSVSWYQQTPGQGLQFLFEYFSETQRNKGNFPGRFSGRQFSNSRSEMNVSTLELGDSALYLCASSSSPGLAASDTQYFGPGTRLTVL.